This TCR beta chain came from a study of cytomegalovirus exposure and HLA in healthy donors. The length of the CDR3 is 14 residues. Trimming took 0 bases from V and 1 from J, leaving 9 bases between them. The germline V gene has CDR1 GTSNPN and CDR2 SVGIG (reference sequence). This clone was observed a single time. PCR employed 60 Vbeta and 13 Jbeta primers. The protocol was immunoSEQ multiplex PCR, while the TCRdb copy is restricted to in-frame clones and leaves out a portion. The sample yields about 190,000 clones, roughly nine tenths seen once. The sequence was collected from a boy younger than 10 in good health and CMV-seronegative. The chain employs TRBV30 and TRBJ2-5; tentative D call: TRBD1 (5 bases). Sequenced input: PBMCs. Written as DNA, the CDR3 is TGTGCCTGGAGTGTACAGGACCTCCAAGAGACCCAGTACTTC. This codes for CAWSVQDLQETQYF.